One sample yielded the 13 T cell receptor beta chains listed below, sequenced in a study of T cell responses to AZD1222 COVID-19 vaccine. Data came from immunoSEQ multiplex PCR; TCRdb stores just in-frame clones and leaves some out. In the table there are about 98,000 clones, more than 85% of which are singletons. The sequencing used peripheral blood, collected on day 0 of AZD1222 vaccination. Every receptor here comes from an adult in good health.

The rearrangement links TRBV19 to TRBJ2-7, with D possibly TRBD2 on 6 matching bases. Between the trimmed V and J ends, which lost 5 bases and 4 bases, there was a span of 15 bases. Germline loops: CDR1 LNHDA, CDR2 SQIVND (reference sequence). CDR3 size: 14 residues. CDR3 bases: TGTGCCAGTAGTGCGCGGGACGGACCTTACGAGCAGTACTTC. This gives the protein CASSARDGPYEQYF.

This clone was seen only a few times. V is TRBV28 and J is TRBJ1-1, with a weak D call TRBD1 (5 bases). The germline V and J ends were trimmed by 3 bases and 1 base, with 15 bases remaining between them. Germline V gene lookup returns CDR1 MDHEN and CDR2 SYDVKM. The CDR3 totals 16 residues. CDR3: CASSFLRGRKNTEAFF. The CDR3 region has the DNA TGTGCCAGCAGTTTTCTCCGGGGGAGAAAGAACACTGAAGCTTTCTTT. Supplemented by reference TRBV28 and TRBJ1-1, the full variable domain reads DVKVTQSSRYLVKRTGEKVFLECVQDMDHENMFWYRQDPGLGLRLIYFSYDVKMKEKGDIPEGYSVSREKKERFSLILESASTNQTSMYLCASSFLRGRKNTEAFFGQGTRLTVV.

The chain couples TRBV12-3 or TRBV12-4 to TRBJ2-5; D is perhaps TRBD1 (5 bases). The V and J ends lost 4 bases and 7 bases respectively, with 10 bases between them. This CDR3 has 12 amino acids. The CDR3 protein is CASSSGLGTQYF. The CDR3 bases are TGTGCCAGCAGTTCAGGGTTGGGGACCCAGTACTTC.

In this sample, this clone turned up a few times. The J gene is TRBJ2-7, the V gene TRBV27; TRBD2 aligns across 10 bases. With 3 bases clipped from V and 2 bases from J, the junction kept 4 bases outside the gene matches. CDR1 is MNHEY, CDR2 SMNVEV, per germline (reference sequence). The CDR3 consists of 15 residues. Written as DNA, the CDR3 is TGTGCCAGCAGTTTGACTAGCGGGTGGACCTACGAGCAGTACTTC. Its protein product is CASSLTSGWTYEQYF.

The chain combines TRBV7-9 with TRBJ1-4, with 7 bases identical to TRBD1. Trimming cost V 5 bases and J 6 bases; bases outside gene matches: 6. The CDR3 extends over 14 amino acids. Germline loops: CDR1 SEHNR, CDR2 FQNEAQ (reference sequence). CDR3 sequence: CASSPDREDEKLFF. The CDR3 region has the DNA TGTGCCAGCAGCCCCGACAGGGAGGATGAAAAACTGTTTTTT.

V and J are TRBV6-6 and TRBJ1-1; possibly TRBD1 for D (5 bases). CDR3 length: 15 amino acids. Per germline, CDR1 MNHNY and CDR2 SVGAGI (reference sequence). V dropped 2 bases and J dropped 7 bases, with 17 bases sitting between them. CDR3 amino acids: CASSYRWGEADEAFF. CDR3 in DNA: TGTGCCAGCAGTTACAGGTGGGGGGAGGCAGATGAAGCTTTCTTT.

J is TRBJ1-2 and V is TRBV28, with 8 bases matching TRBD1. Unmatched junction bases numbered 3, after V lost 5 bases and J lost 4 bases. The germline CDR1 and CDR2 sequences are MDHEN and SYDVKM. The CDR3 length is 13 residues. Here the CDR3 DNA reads TGTGCCAGCAGTCTAACAGGGGGCTATGGCTACACCTTC. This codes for CASSLTGGYGYTF.

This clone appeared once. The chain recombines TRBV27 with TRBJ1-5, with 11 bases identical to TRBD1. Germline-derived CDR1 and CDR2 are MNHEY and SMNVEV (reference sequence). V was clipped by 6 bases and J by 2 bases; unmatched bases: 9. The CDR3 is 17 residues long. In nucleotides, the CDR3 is TGTGCCAGCAGAAGAGGACAGGGGGCTGTCGGCAATCAGCCCCAGCATTTT. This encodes CASRRGQGAVGNQPQHF.

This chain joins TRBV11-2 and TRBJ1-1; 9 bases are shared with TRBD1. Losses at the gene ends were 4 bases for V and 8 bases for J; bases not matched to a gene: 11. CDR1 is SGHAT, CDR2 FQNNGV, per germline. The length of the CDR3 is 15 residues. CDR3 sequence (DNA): TGTGCCAGCAGCTCTCACAGGGGGCAAGGAACGGAAGCTTTCTTT. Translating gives CASSSHRGQGTEAFF.

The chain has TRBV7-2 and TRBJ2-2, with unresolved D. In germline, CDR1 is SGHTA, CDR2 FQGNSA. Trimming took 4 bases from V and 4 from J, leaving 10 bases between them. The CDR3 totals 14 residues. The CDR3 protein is CASSWSGGTGELFF. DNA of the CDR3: TGTGCCAGCAGCTGGTCGGGCGGCACCGGGGAGCTGTTTTTT.

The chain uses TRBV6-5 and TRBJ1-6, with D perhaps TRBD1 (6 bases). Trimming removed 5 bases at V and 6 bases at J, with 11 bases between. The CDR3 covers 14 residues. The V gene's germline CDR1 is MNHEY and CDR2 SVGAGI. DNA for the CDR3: TGTGCCAGCAGTCACCGGGACACTAATTCACCCCTCCACTTT. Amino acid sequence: CASSHRDTNSPLHF.

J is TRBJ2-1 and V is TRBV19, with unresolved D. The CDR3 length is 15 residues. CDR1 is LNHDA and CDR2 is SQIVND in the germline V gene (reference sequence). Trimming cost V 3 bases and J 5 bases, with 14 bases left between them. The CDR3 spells CASSMKFIPNNEQFF. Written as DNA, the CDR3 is TGTGCCAGTAGTATGAAGTTCATCCCCAACAATGAGCAGTTCTTC.

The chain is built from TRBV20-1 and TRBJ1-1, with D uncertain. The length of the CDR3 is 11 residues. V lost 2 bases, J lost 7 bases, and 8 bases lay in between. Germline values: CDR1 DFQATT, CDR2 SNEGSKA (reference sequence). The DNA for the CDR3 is TGCAGTGCTAGAATGGGAAGTGAAGCTTTCTTT. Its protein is CSARMGSEAFF.